Listed below are T cell receptor beta chains from one sample, sequenced in a study of blood T cells in healthy people across ages. Each CDR3 protein gets one entry after TCRdb re-called the 5' RACE reads with MiXCR. The data contain more than 500,000 distinct CDR3 sequences, about a quarter of them seen just once; the ten biggest clones take up approximately 3.7%. This sample also belongs to another study, concerning T cells of mothers and their children.

Material for sequencing was blood. The receptors stem from a boy younger than 10 in good health. Both conserved end residues are part of each CDR3. D genes are given only for firm matches. Clone sizes are given selectively: once, few, many, or a class where the clone is expanded.

>TRBJ2-7|.|TRBV6-6|.
CASRSSPGVGQYF
TGTGCCAGCAGGTCCTCCCCAGGTGTGGGGCAGTACTTC
>TRBJ2-5|TRBD2|TRBV28|few
CASSPLAGVGATQYF
TGTGCCAGCAGCCCACTAGCGGGCGTGGGGGCGACCCAGTACTTC
>TRBJ2-1|.|TRBV14|many
CASSQDWSGEQFF
TGTGCCAGCAGCCAAGATTGGTCTGGCGAGCAGTTCTTC
>TRBJ1-2|.|TRBV3-1|few
CASSQGPRQVRGGYTF
TGTGCCAGCAGCCAAGGCCCGAGACAGGTCCGGGGGGGCTACACCTTC
>TRBJ1-6|TRBD1|TRBV10-3|few
CAISLAGTESSPLHF
TGTGCCATCAGCCTAGCCGGGACAGAAAGTTCACCCCTCCACTTT
>TRBJ2-4|.|TRBV6-1|few
CASSEGGYGENIQYF
TGTGCCAGCAGTGAAGGGGGGTATGGGGAAAACATTCAGTACTTC
>TRBJ2-5|.|TRBV11-2|.
CASSLDWSGQETQYF
TGTGCCAGCAGCTTAGATTGGTCAGGCCAAGAGACCCAGTACTTC
>TRBJ2-7|TRBD2|TRBV7-6|.
CASSPLAGWYEQYF
TGTGCCAGCAGCCCTCTAGCGGGATGGTACGAGCAGTACTTC
>TRBJ2-3|.|TRBV5-1|few
CASSLNLGVADTQYF
TGCGCCAGCAGCTTGAACCTGGGGGTGGCAGATACGCAGTATTTT
>TRBJ1-1|.|TRBV5-1|few
CASRGSLAEAFF
TGCGCCAGCAGGGGCAGCTTAGCTGAAGCTTTCTTT
>TRBJ2-2|TRBD1|TRBV7-2|.
CASSWTGRALFF
TGTGCCAGCAGCTGGACAGGTCGGGCGCTGTTTTTT
>TRBJ2-7|TRBD1|TRBV7-2|.
CASSRQSGQGSEQYF
TGTGCCAGCAGCCGCCAGTCGGGACAGGGGAGCGAGCAGTACTTC
>TRBJ2-2|.|TRBV20-1|.
CSARDSLRDVTRELFF
TGCAGTGCTAGAGATAGCCTACGGGACGTCACCCGGGAGCTGTTTTTT
>TRBJ1-4|.|TRBV7-9|few
CASSSIGQTNEKLFF
TGTGCCAGCAGCTCCATTGGACAGACTAATGAAAAACTGTTTTTT
>TRBJ2-1|.|TRBV5-1|.
CASRQWAGDLYNEQFF
TGCGCCAGCCGACAGTGGGCAGGAGACCTCTACAATGAGCAGTTCTTC
>TRBJ2-7|TRBD2|TRBV12-3/TRBV12-4|.
CASTQGLGDYEQYF
TGTGCCAGCACCCAGGGACTAGGGGACTACGAGCAGTACTTC
>TRBJ2-7|.|TRBV20-1|.
CSARGLSYEQYF
TGCAGTGCTAGAGGCCTCTCCTACGAGCAGTATTTC
>TRBJ2-5|.|TRBV5-1|few
CASSLDRRNQETQYF
TGCGCCAGCAGCTTGGATCGCAGAAATCAAGAGACCCAGTACTTC
>TRBJ2-3|.|TRBV2|.
CASSETGIITDTQYF
TGTGCCAGCAGTGAAACGGGGATTATTACAGATACGCAGTATTTT
>TRBJ2-7|.|TRBV29-1|.
CSIRVGAGAHEQYF
TGCAGCATACGGGTGGGGGCCGGGGCGCACGAGCAGTACTTC